Below are 24 T cell receptor beta chains sequenced from a single sample in a study of T cell responses to AZD1222 COVID-19 vaccine. Using immunoSEQ multiplex PCR, the repertoire was profiled, and TCRdb retains in-frame clones only, with some absent. Of approximately 80,000 clones in the sample, 85% to 90% are singletons; the top ten hold about 28%. The specimen comprised peripheral blood, sampled on day 0 of AZD1222 vaccination. Receptor source: an adult in good health.

The chain recombines TRBV4-3 with TRBJ2-1; TRBD2 might be the D (7 bases). From germline, CDR1 is LGHNA and CDR2 YSLEER. This CDR3 is built from 17 residues. Trimming took 0 bases from V and 7 from J, leaving 19 bases between them. The DNA of the CDR3 is TGCGCCAGCAGCCAAGAGAGGGGGGGCGGCTACCGAAATGAGCAGTTCTTC. This encodes CASSQERGGGYRNEQFF.

This clone was seen once. The chain uses TRBV5-1 and TRBJ2-5; 10 bases line up with TRBD1. The junction had 8 bases not matched to a gene; V was cut back by 0 bases and J by 3 bases. Germline lookup yields CDR1 SGHRS and CDR2 YFSETQ. The CDR3 runs 17 residues. CDR3 sequence: CASSLGQGASFEETQYF. As DNA, the CDR3 is TGCGCCAGCAGCTTGGGACAGGGGGCGTCTTTCGAAGAGACCCAGTACTTC.

The V call is TRBV10-3, the J call TRBJ1-5; no clear D. The V end lost 0 bases, the J end lost 3 bases, and 12 bases lay between the germline ends. Germline CDR1 and CDR2: ENHRY and SYGVKD. CDR3 size: 16 residues. CDR3 bases: TGTGCCATCAGTGAGTCGACCGTTACCCCCAATCAGCCCCAGCATTTT. Residues: CAISESTVTPNQPQHF.

The rearrangement uses TRBV19 and TRBJ1-2; no clear D gene. The germline V gene encodes CDR1 LNHDA and CDR2 SQIVND (reference sequence). The germline V and J ends were trimmed by 6 bases and 8 bases, with 13 bases remaining between them. The CDR3 is 12 residues long. CDR3 in amino acids: CASSGVDGGYTF. Here the CDR3 DNA reads TGTGCCAGTAGCGGCGTGGATGGGGGCTACACCTTC.

The chain links TRBV29-1 to TRBJ2-5; 9 positions agree with TRBD2. The germline V gene has CDR1 SQVTM and CDR2 ANQGSEA. CDR3 length: 14 residues. V was pared by 3 bases and J by 1 base, with 3 bases of the junction left unmatched. CDR3 sequence reads: CSVDLAGTQETQYF. The CDR3 DNA reads TGCAGCGTTGACCTAGCGGGGACCCAAGAGACCCAGTACTTC.

The chain's CDR3 is CASSSVGTGNEKLFF. The CDR3 coding sequence is TGCGCCAGCAGCTCAGTTGGGACAGGGAATGAAAAACTGTTTTTT. The rearrangement uses TRBV5-1 and TRBJ1-4; the match to TRBD1 covers 9 bases. In germline, CDR1 is SGHRS, CDR2 YFSETQ. The V segment lost 3 bases and the J segment 5 bases; nucleotides outside the gene matches: 5. The CDR3 has 15 residues.

This chain uses TRBV30 with TRBJ1-6, with 8 bases fitting TRBD1. Germline loops: CDR1 GTSNPN, CDR2 SVGIG (reference sequence). This CDR3 region has 16 residues. The trim removed 3 bases at V and 6 bases at J, leaving 10 bases unmatched. This CDR3 is CAWRPAGGGFNSPLHF. The CDR3 nucleotides read TGTGCCTGGAGGCCAGCAGGGGGCGGATTTAATTCACCCCTCCACTTT.

This clone has only a few counts. The chain links TRBV13 to TRBJ1-5; D is possibly TRBD1 (5 bases). Germline V gives CDR1 PRHDT, CDR2 FYEKMQ (reference sequence). Trimming cost V 5 bases and J 7 bases, with 15 bases left between them. The CDR3 sequence is 14 residues long. DNA for the CDR3: TGTGCCAGCAGCGCTTGGGGGGATCGGCAGCCCCAGCATTTT. This codes for CASSAWGDRQPQHF.

The chain is built from TRBV6-5 and TRBJ2-1, with D tentatively TRBD2 (5 bases). CDR1 is MNHEY and CDR2 is SVGAGI in the germline V gene. This CDR3 comprises 16 residues. With 4 bases removed from V and 8 bases from J, the gap between germline ends came to 21 bases. CDR3 nucleotide sequence: TGTGCCAGCAGTTCCCGTGGGAGCGCGGGCTCGTATGAGCAGTTCTTC. Translating it yields CASSSRGSAGSYEQFF.

The chain is built from TRBV30 and TRBJ1-2; D gene uncertain. Trimming removed 2 bases from V and 8 bases from J, with 15 bases in between. The germline V gene has CDR1 GTSNPN and CDR2 SVGIG (reference sequence). The CDR3 is 13 residues long. The CDR3 here is CAWSPPNYMGYTF. CDR3 DNA: TGTGCCTGGAGTCCCCCGAATTATATGGGCTACACCTTC.

The chain joins TRBV12-3 or TRBV12-4 to TRBJ1-1; no definite D call. V lost 5 bases to trimming and J lost 5 bases, with 12 bases between them. CDR3 size: 13 residues. The CDR3 DNA is TGTGCCAGCAGTATACAGTTTCTTACTGAAGCTTTCTTT. Encoded protein: CASSIQFLTEAFF.

This sequence joins TRBV28 and TRBJ2-7; 10 bases align to TRBD1. Germline loops: CDR1 MDHEN, CDR2 SYDVKM. J lost 3 bases, V lost 10 bases, and 6 bases had no gene match. This CDR3 is 13 amino acids long. DNA for the CDR3: TGTGCCACCTCCGGGACAGGGGACTACGAGCAGTACTTC. Its protein product is CATSGTGDYEQYF.

The chain is built from TRBV5-6 and TRBJ2-5, with D uncertain. The CDR3 is made up of 13 amino acids. Deletions cut 4 bases from V and 4 bases from J, with 11 bases between. Germline V CDR1 and CDR2: SGHDT, YYEEEE. The CDR3 protein is CASSPKLRETQYF. CDR3 in DNA: TGTGCCAGCAGCCCCAAATTGCGAGAGACCCAGTACTTC.

V usage is TRBV6-5 and J usage is TRBJ2-3, with a possible D match to TRBD1 (5 bases). Deletions cut 2 bases from V and 2 bases from J, with 11 bases between. The germline V gene encodes CDR1 MNHEY and CDR2 SVGAGI. The CDR3 is made up of 15 amino acids. CDR3 residues: CASSYRQSYTDTQYF. For the CDR3, the DNA is TGTGCCAGCAGTTACCGACAGAGTTACACAGATACGCAGTATTTT.

CDR3 bases: TGTGCCAGCAGCTTACTAGCGGGCCAAGCCAATGAGCAGTTCTTC. Protein sequence: CASSLLAGQANEQFF. The chain has TRBV11-3 and TRBJ2-1; 8 bases map to TRBD2. CDR1 SGHNT and CDR2 YENEEA come from the germline V gene. The CDR3 is 15 residues long. V lost 2 bases and J lost 6; bases outside the gene matches: 6.

This clone was counted once. CDR3 loop: CASSLGLALNEQFF. The CDR3 region has the DNA TGTGCCAGCAGCTTGGGACTAGCGCTCAATGAGCAGTTCTTC. The chain has TRBV7-9 and TRBJ2-1; 10 bases are a match to TRBD2. This CDR3 region has 14 residues. V dropped 3 bases and J dropped 6; count of bases not matched to a gene: 2. Germline V gene sequence: CDR1 SEHNR, CDR2 FQNEAQ (reference sequence). The entire variable domain, with the rest obtained from reference TRBV7-9 and TRBJ2-1, is as follows: DTGVSQNPRHKITKRGQNVTFRCDPISEHNRLYWYRQTLGQGPEFLTYFQNEAQLEKSRLLSDRFSAERPKGSFSTLEIQRTEQGDSAMYLCASSLGLALNEQFFGPGTRLTVL.

CDR3 sequence: CASTLGYNEQFF. In DNA form, the CDR3 reads TGTGCCAGCACCTTGGGTTACAATGAGCAGTTCTTC. The chain links TRBV12-3 or TRBV12-4 to TRBJ2-1; no firm D call. There are 12 residues in the CDR3. Trimming cost V 7 bases and J 4 bases, with 8 bases left between them.

This rearrangement joins TRBV28 to TRBJ2-7; D call uncertain. In germline, CDR1 is MDHEN, CDR2 SYDVKM. The CDR3 is made up of 11 amino acids. The V gene lost 9 bases and the J gene lost 3 bases, with 9 bases spanning the gap. For the CDR3, the DNA is TGTGCCAGTCATACTCGCTACGAGCAGTACTTC. Its translation is CASHTRYEQYF.

This clone came up a few times. The chain carries TRBV19 and TRBJ2-7; 9 nucleotides match TRBD1. Germline CDR1 is LNHDA and CDR2 is SQIVND (reference sequence). The V segment lost 3 bases and the J segment 1 base; nucleotides outside the gene matches: 1. The CDR3 loop spans 14 amino acids. The CDR3 bases are TGTGCCAGTAGTATGGGGACAGGGTCCTACGAGCAGTACTTC. It specifies CASSMGTGSYEQYF.

The genes are TRBV10-3 and TRBJ2-1, with 8 bases fitting TRBD2. Germline V gene sequence: CDR1 ENHRY, CDR2 SYGVKD. V shed 0 bases, J shed 4 bases, and the junction held 11 bases outside the gene matches. The CDR3 consists of 18 residues. The CDR3 nucleotides are TGTGCCATCAGTGAGTCTAAAGTAGCGGGAATTAATTACAATGAGCAGTTCTTC. This sequence encodes CAISESKVAGINYNEQFF.

This chain connects TRBV7-9 to TRBJ2-2; D not certain. The V and J ends lost 10 bases and 2 bases respectively, with 14 bases between them. The CDR3 sequence is 14 residues long. Germline-derived CDR1 and CDR2 are SEHNR and FQNEAQ (reference sequence). This chain's CDR3 is CATPARINTGELFF. CDR3 sequence (DNA): TGTGCCACCCCCGCACGGATAAACACCGGGGAGCTGTTTTTT.

This chain connects TRBV7-2 to TRBJ1-6; 10 bases align to TRBD1. Germline assignment: CDR1 SGHTA and CDR2 FQGNSA. The CDR3 is 15 residues long. Unmatched junction bases numbered 10, after V lost 10 bases and J lost 7 bases. DNA of the CDR3: TGTGCCACCAAGGGGACAGGGGACGTGAATTCACCCCTCCACTTT. It specifies CATKGTGDVNSPLHF.

The rearrangement joins TRBV28 to TRBJ2-2; 9 bases map to TRBD1. Germline trimming cut 5 bases from V and 9 bases from J; bases unmatched to any gene: 13. The CDR3 loop spans 16 amino acids. Germline V gives CDR1 MDHEN, CDR2 SYDVKM. The CDR3 DNA reads TGTGCCAGCAGTCTACGGACAGGGGCAGGCAGGAGGGAGCTGTTTTTT. Its protein product is CASSLRTGAGRRELFF.

The chain joins TRBV19 to TRBJ1-1, with TRBD1 as a possible D gene (6 bases). Deletions cut 4 bases from V and 5 bases from J, with 11 bases between. CDR1 is LNHDA, CDR2 SQIVND, per germline (reference sequence). The CDR3 sequence is 13 residues long. CDR3 residues: CASSTPGETEAFF. In DNA form, the CDR3 reads TGTGCCAGTAGTACCCCAGGGGAAACTGAAGCTTTCTTT.